The 18 T cell receptor beta chains given below trace back to one sample, sequenced in a study of beta chain features in type 1 diabetes. Study-level points and caveats: Significant though moderate, a shortening of TCRB CDR3s appeared in all four CD4+ subsets of Type 1 diabetes patients.

cDNA synthesis used the whole RNA isolate, giving expressed TCRB sequences. Generated by immunoSEQ multiplex PCR, the TCRdb table keeps only in-frame clones and is missing some. The sample includes roughly 300,000 clones, roughly an eighth of them seen just once. The antigens of these receptors remain unknown. The sample was naive CD4+ T cells from blood. These receptors all come from a man aged 25 to 45 with type 1 diabetes.

The V gene is TRBV29-1, the J gene TRBJ2-1; TRBD2 agrees at 7 bases. This CDR3 has 16 amino acids. CDR1 is SQVTM, CDR2 ANQGSEA, per germline. After removal of 6 bases from V and 0 bases from J, the junction contained 11 bases not matched to a gene. The CDR3 DNA reads TGCAGCGTCCGCGGCGGGCGGGAGAGCTCCTACAATGAGCAGTTCTTC. It specifies CSVRGGRESSYNEQFF.

V gene TRBV5-1 combines with J gene TRBJ2-3; 9 positions match TRBD1. This CDR3 has 15 amino acids. J was trimmed by 6 bases and V by 2 bases; bases with no gene match: 7. CDR1 is SGHRS, CDR2 YFSETQ, per germline. The CDR3 DNA follows: TGCGCCAGCAGCTTTAGGACAGGGGCTACGGATACGCAGTATTTT. The encoded protein is CASSFRTGATDTQYF.

This clone has a single count. The chain joins TRBV28 to TRBJ1-2, with 8 bases identical to TRBD1. Per the germline V gene, CDR1 is MDHEN and CDR2 is SYDVKM. The CDR3 loop spans 13 amino acids. V was pared by 7 bases and J by 4 bases, with 5 bases of the junction left unmatched. The CDR3 protein is CASKLGTGYGYTF. Here the CDR3 DNA reads TGTGCCAGCAAGCTAGGGACAGGCTATGGCTACACCTTC.

The chain has TRBV4-2 and TRBJ1-2; 8 bases agree with TRBD1. This CDR3 spans 14 amino acids. CDR1 LGHNA and CDR2 YNFKEQ come from the germline V gene. The J segment lost 8 bases and the V segment lost 3 bases, leaving 8 bases of the junction unmatched. The CDR3: CASSQAGTGAGYTF. CDR3 in DNA: TGTGCCAGCAGCCAGGCCGGGACAGGCGCCGGCTACACCTTC.

The chain uses TRBV2 and TRBJ2-5; maybe TRBD2 (6 bases). The V end lost 7 bases, the J end lost 5 bases, and 14 bases lay between the germline ends. CDR3 length equals 13 residues. CDR1 SNHLY and CDR2 FYNNEI come from the germline V gene. In DNA form, the CDR3 reads TGTGCCAGCAAACGTGGGGAGGAGGAGACCCAGTACTTC. Its protein product is CASKRGEEETQYF.

This sequence joins TRBV28 and TRBJ1-2; the match to TRBD1 covers 8 bases. This CDR3 contains 13 residues. The germline V gene encodes CDR1 MDHEN and CDR2 SYDVKM. Losses at the gene ends were 6 bases for V and 6 bases for J; bases not matched to a gene: 6. As DNA, the CDR3 is TGTGCCAGCAGAAAGACAGGGGTGGATGGCTACACCTTC. Encoded protein: CASRKTGVDGYTF.

This clone was seen a handful of times. V gene TRBV28 combines with J gene TRBJ2-5, with D maybe TRBD2 (5 bases). V lost 5 bases and J 0 bases, leaving 13 bases between the germline ends. This CDR3 is 15 amino acids long. Germline loops: CDR1 MDHEN, CDR2 SYDVKM. CDR3 amino acids: CASSRGGTHQETQYF. In nucleotides, the CDR3 is TGTGCCAGCAGTCGAGGAGGCACCCACCAAGAGACCCAGTACTTC.

This clone occurred a few times. The genes are TRBV7-9 and TRBJ2-1, with 8 positions matching TRBD2. The germline gives CDR1 SEHNR, CDR2 FQNEAQ (reference sequence). V lost 5 bases, J lost 3 bases, and 9 bases stayed unmatched. The CDR3 has 16 amino acids. The CDR3 bases are TGTGCCAGCAGCGATAGGCCAACTAGCGGCTACAATGAGCAGTTCTTC. Its translation: CASSDRPTSGYNEQFF.

V and J are TRBV15 and TRBJ1-2; D gene uncertain. V lost 1 base to trimming and J lost 1 base, with 7 bases between them. The CDR3 contains 14 residues. CDR1 is LNHNV, CDR2 YYDKDF, per germline (reference sequence). The CDR3 loop reads CATSRAEDNYGYTF. CDR3 nucleotides: TGTGCCACCAGCAGAGCGGAGGATAACTATGGCTACACCTTC.

V and J are TRBV4-3 and TRBJ1-2, with 7 bases that match TRBD1. Per germline, CDR1 LGHNA and CDR2 YSLEER. This CDR3 comprises 14 residues. Trimming removed 1 base from V and 8 bases from J; junction bases left unmatched: 7. CDR3 in amino acids: CASSQGQGVEGYTF. In DNA, the CDR3 is TGCGCCAGCAGCCAAGGCCAGGGGGTCGAGGGCTACACCTTC.

This clone was observed a handful of times. V usage is TRBV28 and J usage is TRBJ1-5; D is undetermined. V gave up 5 bases and J gave up 4 bases, with 24 bases separating them. The V gene's germline CDR1 is MDHEN and CDR2 SYDVKM. This CDR3 is 18 amino acids long. CDR3 protein: CASSPEHRPDGKNQPQHF. DNA of the CDR3: TGTGCCAGCAGTCCCGAACATCGACCGGACGGGAAAAATCAGCCCCAGCATTTT.

The genes are TRBV9 and TRBJ2-5; possibly TRBD2 for D (5 bases). Germline V gene data show CDR1 as SGDLS and CDR2 as YYNGEE. V was shortened by 3 bases and J by 4 bases, with 16 bases between the two germline ends. The CDR3 has 15 residues. CDR3 in DNA: TGTGCCAGCAGCGGGACCCCAGTTCGGGGAGAGACCCAGTACTTC. It codes for CASSGTPVRGETQYF.

The gene calls are TRBV28 and TRBJ2-1; 8 positions match TRBD2. Trimming took 6 bases from V and 4 from J; bases not matched to a gene: 11. CDR1 and CDR2 (germline): MDHEN, SYDVKM. CDR3 length: 16 amino acids. The CDR3 nucleotides are TGTGCCAGCAGCAGGGAGCGGGGGCCTCCGTACAATGAGCAGTTCTTC. This codes for CASSRERGPPYNEQFF.

About this clone: The same CDR3 can be traced to other DNA sequences in this sample. The V gene is TRBV18, the J gene TRBJ2-7; TRBD1 aligns across 9 bases. J gave up 2 bases and V 3 bases, and 2 bases lay outside the gene matches. CDR1 and CDR2 from the germline V gene are KGHSH and LQKENI. This CDR3 is built from 14 residues. CDR3 in amino acids: CASSPGQGTYEQYF. The CDR3 bases are TGTGCCAGCTCACCGGGACAGGGTACCTACGAGCAGTACTTC. Looking up the rest from reference TRBV18 and TRBJ2-7 gives the full variable domain: NAGVMQNPRHLVRRRGQEARLRCSPMKGHSHVYWYRQLPEEGLKFMVYLQKENIIDESGMPKERFSAEFPKEGPSILRIQQVVRGDSAAYFCASSPGQGTYEQYFGPGTRLTVT.

V usage is TRBV6-6 and J usage is TRBJ1-1, with TRBD1 identical over 8 bases. CDR1 MNHNY and CDR2 SVGAGI come from the germline V gene (reference sequence). Unmatched junction bases numbered 5, after V lost 7 bases and J lost 1 base. This CDR3 is 14 amino acids long. CDR3 in amino acids: CASKDRGWNTEAFF. The CDR3 coding sequence is TGTGCCAGCAAAGACAGGGGCTGGAACACTGAAGCTTTCTTT.

This clone was detected only a few times. The genes are TRBV21-1 and TRBJ2-7; whether TRBD2, the table's D call, matches the DNA was not checked. TRBV21-1 is annotated as a pseudogene. This CDR3 region has 17 residues. For the CDR3, the DNA is TGTGCCAGCAGCAAATTCCACCAGCGGGATACGTACTACGAGCAGTACTTC. Amino acids: CASSKFHQRDTYYEQYF.

This clone was seen a few times. The rearrangement uses TRBV2 and TRBJ2-2, with 8 bases identical to TRBD2. This CDR3 has 14 residues. The V gene end was trimmed by 7 bases and the J gene end by 4 bases; junction bases not matched to a gene: 5. Germline CDR1 SNHLY, CDR2 FYNNEI. The CDR3 sequence is CASIRLAGTGELFF. The CDR3 nucleotides read TGTGCCAGCATTCGGCTAGCGGGCACCGGGGAGCTGTTTTTT.

This rearrangement joins TRBV7-9 to TRBJ2-4; 7 bases map to TRBD2. The length of the CDR3 is 12 residues. Germline assignment: CDR1 SEHNR and CDR2 FQNEAQ (reference sequence). The ends lost 7 bases at V and 6 bases at J; junction bases unmatched: 3. The CDR3 DNA sequence: TGTGCCAGCACCTGGGGGGGAAACATTCAGTACTTC. It translates to CASTWGGNIQYF.